This TCR beta chain was observed in a study of human T cells and chemical hapten exposure (dated by TCRdb to about 2021). About the investigation overall: For sensitization, 2% DPC in acetone was applied to a 2 cm by 2 cm area of upper inner arm skin. Blood was sampled from patients pre-sensitization (week 0) and at 2, 6 and about 24 weeks after DPC sensitization. Throughout the study period of around 24 weeks, patients also received therapeutic DPC doses to the scalp every week. Libraries were pooled for sequencing, and variation in per-sample TCR yields was attributed mainly to small differences in library volumes within the pool. Alopecia areata with under or over 50% scalp involvement, alopecia totalis and alopecia universalis were represented in the patient cohort, which was mostly female. Patch tests used Finn chambers with 0.01% DPC on the upper back, scored after 6 days by International Contact Dermatitis Research Group standards. About 27 alopecia patients gave blood for TCR sequencing at one to four time points (pre-sensitization, 2, 6 and 24 weeks). Peripheral blood TCR repertoire changes were tracked in vivo in alopecia patients during primary and secondary sensitization to the hapten diphenylcyclopropenone (DPC). The full study reports these points: A positive correlation was found between the number of PT1 expanded TCRs and patch test score, with significance reached at thresholds 8, 16 and 32 but not 4. After repeated subsampling, the strength of the expansion versus patch-test correlation and the threshold at which it became significant changed. Expanded TCRs formed significantly more large CDR3 similarity clusters than pre-sensitization or healthy control sets, consistent with antigen-driven responses. DPC sensitization did not change the number of TCRs with a frequency above 1 in 1000, and there was no evidence of changes in global repertoire structure. Because every patient had alopecia, a presumed autoimmune disease, the patients' immune response might differ from that of healthy individuals.

Compared with germline, V lacks 6 bases and J lacks 5 bases; bases without a gene match: 5. The germline V gene (reference sequence) specifies LNHDA as CDR1 and SQIVND as CDR2. The CDR3 spans 15 residues, from the cysteine through the phenylalanine. Only the CDR3 DNA is retained, 45 bases long and in frame from the first base. As concerns this clonotype: This receptor's antigen is unknown. No much larger clonotype is one base removed from it; base qualities were not supplied.

Library preparation was by RACE. TCRdb shows the sequencer as NextSeq 500. During library preparation, unique molecular identifiers were attached to individual cDNA molecules so that TCRs could be counted in a quantitative, reproducible way. From each blood RNA sample, both TCR alpha and TCR beta chains were sequenced. The source study handled its data this way. A median of about 87,000 TCRs per sample was observed, with a range of roughly 20,000 to 700,000. The Decombinator software suite was used to annotate V, J and CDR3 in the TCR reads. For the PS versus PT1 abundance plots, all samples were subsampled to the same number of TCRs (28,000). Expanded TCRs were defined as absent before sensitization and observed at least eight times at the 2-week time point. TCRdb cleaned the public reads at Q25 with fastp, built clones with MiXCR and kept in-frame beta chains. Under each unique CDR3 protein, matching rows form one entry showing the most common genes and DNA. The V and J calls shown here were made by TCRdb, not taken from the authors' results. The sample has 100,000 or so distinct CDR3 sequences on record, around 10% of them singletons. Over 2% of the sample is taken by the ten largest.

Per the publication, the time point label means: patch test 2, 6 weeks after DPC sensitization. In light of the paper, this sample's treatment or condition label describes: therapeutic diphenylcyclopropenone sensitization with weekly scalp DPC. Blood at each patch-test visit was drawn before the patch test was applied. Patients were eligible if aged 18 to 70, diagnosed with alopecia and judged suitable for DPC therapy, and pregnant patients were excluded. Total RNA was isolated from unfractionated whole blood collected in Tempus Blood RNA tubes. The source material was whole blood, sampled in connection with sensitization to the hapten diphenylcyclopropenone (DPC). The sequence was obtained from a middle-aged man with alopecia areata. Some clones in this sample may be carry-over from other donors' samples. The V and J segments used are TRBV19 and TRBJ2-3, with 13 middle bases fitting TRBD2. The encoded CDR3 is CASSGTSGKRDTQYF. The nucleotides are TGTGCCAGTAGCGGGACTAGCGGGAAGAGAGATACGCAGTATTTT.